The TCR beta chain described here comes from a study of OX40 agonist ivuxolimab in advanced cancers. General study findings and limits: There were also nonresponders showing low normalized T-cell clonal expansion.

This CDR3 is 14 amino acids long. Trimming at V came to 3 bases and at J to 6 bases, leaving 5 bases not matched to a gene. From germline, CDR1 is LNHDA and CDR2 SQIVND (reference sequence). In regard to this clone: Its antigen is currently unknown.

Method: immunoSEQ multiplex PCR; TCRdb's copy keeps in-frame clones and lacks some. The repertoire has about 80,000 clones, roughly 90% of them found once; the top ten carry approximately 8.6%. This material consisted of CD4+ or CD8+ T cells sorted from blood, taken in a trial of the OX40 agonist ivuxolimab. This clonotype was obtained from an adult with an advanced solid tumor such as melanoma, head and neck, liver or kidney cancer. V usage is TRBV19 and J usage is TRBJ2-1; 7 bases are a match to TRBD1. The CDR3 coding sequence is TGTGCCAGTAGTATTTTAAAGGGGGCCAATGAGCAGTTCTTC. Residues: CASSILKGANEQFF.